The TCR beta chain under discussion was sequenced for a study of early T cells in non-severe SARS-CoV-2 infection. Study overall: The input, bulk RNA from unsorted whole blood, was sequenced, and chains were unpaired. Broader study findings: VDJdb-based matching was biased toward anti-spike CD8 responses and missed private and CD4 specificities.

The CDR3 consists of 17 residues. Germline values: CDR1 KGHSH, CDR2 LQKENI. Trimming removed 3 bases at V and 1 base at J, with 17 bases between. This clonotype was seen a handful of times. Its antigen is currently unknown. Each cDNA molecule carried a unique molecular identifier. MiXCR, run by TCRdb on the 5' RACE reads, gives a single entry per CDR3 protein. The sample lists tens of thousands of distinct CDR3 sequences, roughly an eighth occurring once. The gene calls are TRBV18 and TRBJ2-3; D gene uncertain. This TCR was sampled from an adult who was a healthcare worker with PCR-confirmed SARS-CoV-2 infection or an uninfected control (not recorded which). Material: whole blood. The chain's CDR3 is CASSPLRLVGGTDTQYF. Written as DNA, the CDR3 is TGTGCCAGCTCACCCCTAAGGTTGGTTGGAGGCACAGATACGCAGTATTTT.